Each of the 13 T cell receptor beta chains below was sequenced from the same sample in a study of blood T cell repertoires in COVID-19. Some clones are missing from TCRdb's copy, which holds only in-frame ones; the method was immunoSEQ multiplex PCR. The sample includes 400,000 or so clones, about nine tenths seen only once; the top ten take 1.5% to 1.9%. Material: peripheral blood. The source of these receptors is a woman aged 40 to 49 with COVID-19, enrolled during active disease.

The V gene is TRBV11-2, the J gene TRBJ2-3, with D tentatively TRBD1 (6 bases). The CDR3 extends over 13 amino acids. Germline CDR1 SGHAT, CDR2 FQNNGV. V shed 3 bases and J shed 5 bases, with 9 bases lying between them. The CDR3 region is CASSFTRGDTQYF. The CDR3 DNA is TGTGCCAGCAGCTTCACCAGGGGAGATACGCAGTATTTT.

This sequence joins TRBV2 and TRBJ2-3, with 8 bases aligning to TRBD2. CDR3 length: 17 amino acids. Germline values: CDR1 SNHLY, CDR2 FYNNEI. V trimming: 5 bases; J trimming: 6 bases; junction bases outside the gene matches: 16. CDR3 sequence: CASSPGTIAGHRDTQYF. CDR3 nucleotides: TGTGCCAGCAGTCCCGGTACAATAGCGGGGCATCGGGATACGCAGTATTTT.

This clone was detected a few times. The V and J genes are TRBV24-1 and TRBJ2-7; TRBD1 is a possible D gene (6 bases). The V end lost 2 bases, the J end lost 4 bases, and 14 bases lay between the germline ends. CDR1 and CDR2 from the germline V gene are KGHDR and SFDVKD. The length of the CDR3 is 15 residues. The CDR3 DNA reads as TGTGCCACCAGTGATTCAGGGACAAAGTATTACGAGCAGTACTTC. It translates to CATSDSGTKYYEQYF.

The rearrangement links TRBV5-1 to TRBJ1-5; possible D gene TRBD1, 5 bases. V was trimmed by 0 bases and J by 5 bases, leaving 15 bases between them. The germline CDR1 and CDR2 sequences are SGHRS and YFSETQ. The CDR3 has 16 amino acids. The CDR3 DNA follows: TGCGCCAGCAGCTTGGTGCCCGGGGGGGGTGATCAGCCCCAGCATTTT. Translation: CASSLVPGGGDQPQHF.

The V and J genes are TRBV7-8 and TRBJ2-1; TRBD1 agrees at 7 bases. Germline-derived CDR1 and CDR2 are SGHVS and FQNEAQ. Trimming at V came to 2 bases and at J to 2 bases, leaving 6 bases not matched to a gene. The CDR3 contains 16 residues. This CDR3 is CASSLYQGVAYNEQFF. The CDR3 bases are TGTGCCAGCAGCTTATATCAGGGGGTGGCCTACAATGAGCAGTTCTTC.

The chain uses TRBV18 and TRBJ1-4; D is undetermined. The CDR3 runs to 16 residues. V was clipped by 2 bases and J by 0 bases, with 10 bases between them. The germline gives CDR1 KGHSH, CDR2 LQKENI. The CDR3 region is CASSPEAVPTNEKLFF. The CDR3 DNA reads as TGTGCCAGCTCACCAGAGGCCGTCCCAACTAATGAAAAACTGTTTTTT. Full variable domain (remainder filled in from reference TRBV18 and TRBJ1-4): NAGVMQNPRHLVRRRGQEARLRCSPMKGHSHVYWYRQLPEEGLKFMVYLQKENIIDESGMPKERFSAEFPKEGPSILRIQQVVRGDSAAYFCASSPEAVPTNEKLFFGSGTQLSVL.

J is TRBJ1-5 and V is TRBV28; D gene uncertain. This CDR3 spans 16 amino acids. Trimming stripped 1 base from V and 2 bases from J, with 12 bases between. Germline V CDR1 and CDR2: MDHEN, SYDVKM. CDR3 amino acids: CASSLYEGLGNQPQHF. The CDR3 coding sequence is TGTGCCAGCAGTTTATATGAGGGCTTGGGCAATCAGCCCCAGCATTTT.

J is TRBJ1-4 and V is TRBV9; no clear D. Trimming took 0 bases from V and 0 from J, leaving 9 bases between them. Germline V CDR1 and CDR2: SGDLS, YYNGEE. The CDR3 length is 16 residues. The CDR3 DNA reads as TGTGCCAGCAGCGTAGGCATCACTGCAACTAATGAAAAACTGTTTTTT. Its protein is CASSVGITATNEKLFF. The full variable domain, its missing parts supplied by reference TRBV9 and TRBJ1-4, is DSGVTQTPKHLITATGQRVTLRCSPRSGDLSVYWYQQSLDQGLQFLIQYYNGEERAKGNILERFSAQQFPDLHSELNLSSLELGDSALYFCASSVGITATNEKLFFGSGTQLSVL.

The rearrangement uses TRBV9 and TRBJ1-4; D possibly corresponds to TRBD1 (6 bases). The germline V and J ends were trimmed by 4 bases and 8 bases, with 24 bases remaining between them. The CDR3 has 17 residues. CDR1 SGDLS and CDR2 YYNGEE come from the germline V gene. CDR3 amino acids: CASSRGPGGAVNEKLFF. CDR3 coding DNA: TGTGCCAGCAGCCGGGGCCCGGGGGGGGCCGTGAACGAAAAACTGTTTTTT.

This clone has more than one count but fewer than ten. The genes are TRBV11-3 and TRBJ2-7; TRBD1 agrees at 8 bases. The length of the CDR3 is 14 residues. CDR1 and CDR2 (germline): SGHNT, YENEEA. With V trimmed by 6 bases and J by 2 bases, 6 bases remained unmatched. CDR3 in DNA: TGTGCCAGCAGTCAGGGGGCTGTAGCCTACGAGCAGTACTTC. Residues: CASSQGAVAYEQYF.

The chain is built from TRBV4-2 and TRBJ2-2; 16 bases align to TRBD2. The CDR3 extends over 18 amino acids. The germline V gene has CDR1 LGHNA and CDR2 YNFKEQ. V was pared by 8 bases and J by 4 bases, with 10 bases of the junction left unmatched. CDR3 sequence (DNA): TGTGCCAGCGGCCCGGGACTAGCGGGGGGGCCGGTCACCGGGGAGCTGTTTTTT. As protein: CASGPGLAGGPVTGELFF.

V is TRBV28 and J is TRBJ1-4, with 8 bases that match TRBD1. Germline loops: CDR1 MDHEN, CDR2 SYDVKM. The V segment lost 7 bases and the J segment 7 bases; nucleotides outside the gene matches: 5. The CDR3 extends over 13 amino acids. As DNA, the CDR3 is TGTGCCAGCAAGGGACAGGAACTTGAAAAACTGTTTTTT. Translated, it gives CASKGQELEKLFF.

This clone was seen once. The chain recombines TRBV19 with TRBJ1-2; tentative D call: TRBD1 (5 bases). This CDR3 comprises 13 residues. Germline-derived CDR1 and CDR2 are LNHDA and SQIVND (reference sequence). The V end lost 4 bases, the J end lost 2 bases, and 8 bases lay between the germline ends. The CDR3 DNA reads as TGTGCCAGTAGTAAGGAGGGGAACTATGGCTACACCTTC. Protein: CASSKEGNYGYTF.